The 14 T cell receptor beta chains below were found in one sample sequenced in a study of blood T cell repertoires in COVID-19 (dated by TCRdb to 2019 to 2021). Receptor libraries were prepared by the immunoSEQ multiplex PCR assay. The table comes from immuneACCESS by way of TCRdb, which keeps in-frame sequences with V and J called. Part of the clones is missing from these tables; in studies checked, under half for an unresolved V gene and the rest for unknown reasons. The sample data list a few hundred thousand clones, and roughly 84% of these were observed just once. Clones ranked in the top ten supply over 1.2% of the sample. The material sequenced was peripheral blood. Receptors originate from a woman aged 40 to 50 who had recovered from COVID-19.

The rearrangement links TRBV6-6 to TRBJ1-1, with 8 bases matching TRBD1. The junction had 4 bases not matched to a gene; V was cut back by 5 bases and J by 5 bases. This CDR3 is built from 13 residues. Germline CDR1 reads MNHNY; CDR2 reads SVGAGI (reference sequence). CDR3 sequence (DNA): TGTGCCAGCAGTCTCAGGGGGCTGACTGAAGCTTTCTTT. Translating gives CASSLRGLTEAFF.

A note on this clone: Other DNA sequences in the sample encode the same CDR3. This chain joins TRBV2 and TRBJ2-5; no clear D gene. V was shortened by 3 bases and J by 1 base, with 6 bases between the two germline ends. The V gene's germline CDR1 is SNHLY and CDR2 FYNNEI. The CDR3 length is 13 residues. CDR3 bases: TGTGCCAGCAGTGACCGGGTCCAAGAGACCCAGTACTTC. Its translation is CASSDRVQETQYF.

This clone came up once. V and J are TRBV24-1 and TRBJ1-2; TRBD1 matches 7 bases. Germline V CDR1 and CDR2: KGHDR, SFDVKD. This CDR3 spans 13 amino acids. The junction had 5 bases not matched to a gene; V was cut back by 7 bases and J by 4 bases. CDR3 DNA sequence: TGTGCCACCAGCCAGACAGGGAGCTATGGCTACACCTTC. It is translated as CATSQTGSYGYTF.

V is TRBV24-1 and J is TRBJ1-3; 9 nucleotides align to TRBD1. Germline-derived CDR1 and CDR2 are KGHDR and SFDVKD. The CDR3 covers 17 residues. The trim removed 1 base at V and 3 bases at J, leaving 6 bases unmatched. In DNA, the CDR3 is TGTGCCACCAGTGATTTACAGGGGGCCCTCAATGGAAACACCATATATTTT. It specifies CATSDLQGALNGNTIYF.

The rearrangement joins TRBV6-5 to TRBJ1-2; D perhaps matches TRBD1 (5 bases). CDR1 and CDR2 (germline): MNHEY, SVGAGI. Trimming removed 2 bases from V and 5 bases from J, with 12 bases in between. The CDR3 has 14 residues. In nucleotides, the CDR3 is TGTGCCAGCAGTTACGGTCAGGGTGATTATGGCTACACCTTC. This translates into CASSYGQGDYGYTF.

This sequence joins TRBV10-2 and TRBJ2-3; a weak D match, TRBD1 (5 bases). The CDR3 contains 15 residues. Looked up from germline, CDR1 is WSHSY and CDR2 is SAAADI. V lost 0 bases and J 8 bases, leaving 15 bases between the germline ends. CDR3 sequence reads: CASSESGQGIGTQYF. CDR3 DNA: TGCGCCAGCAGTGAGTCGGGTCAGGGAATTGGTACGCAGTATTTT.

The V call is TRBV18, the J call TRBJ2-5; 8 bases align to TRBD2. V was clipped by 6 bases and J by 5 bases; unmatched bases: 5. This CDR3 is built from 13 residues. Germline V CDR1 and CDR2: KGHSH, LQKENI. The CDR3 loop reads CASSGLVSETQYF. The CDR3 nucleotides are TGTGCCAGCTCGGGACTAGTTTCTGAGACCCAGTACTTC.

In DNA, the CDR3 is TGCAGTGCAAGCCACAGGGAAAAACTGTTTTTT. It translates to CSASHREKLFF. This chain links TRBV20-1 with TRBJ1-4, with TRBD1 as a possible D gene (5 bases). Germline CDR1 DFQATT, CDR2 SNEGSKA (reference sequence). V was clipped by 6 bases and J by 8 bases, with 10 bases between them. The CDR3 totals 11 residues.

The chain recombines TRBV9 with TRBJ2-7; 7 bases are a match to TRBD1. Germline V CDR1 and CDR2: SGDLS, YYNGEE. The CDR3 spans 15 residues. The V gene end was trimmed by 3 bases and the J gene end by 3 bases; junction bases not matched to a gene: 9. The CDR3 DNA is TGTGCCAGCAGCGCCGGGGACAGTTTGCACTACGAGCAGTACTTC. Amino acid sequence: CASSAGDSLHYEQYF.

V gene TRBV19 combines with J gene TRBJ1-5; TRBD1 might be the D (5 bases). Germline V gene lookup returns CDR1 LNHDA and CDR2 SQIVND (reference sequence). Trimming left V 0 bases short and J 4 bases short, with 13 bases between. The CDR3 is made up of 16 amino acids. The CDR3 nucleotides are TGTGCCAGTAGTATAGATGGGCCCGGGGGTAATCAGCCCCAGCATTTT. It translates to CASSIDGPGGNQPQHF.

This clone was counted a few times. The rearrangement joins TRBV4-3 to TRBJ1-2; D not certain. CDR1 and CDR2 (germline): LGHNA, YSLEER. The CDR3 sequence is 15 residues long. The ends were cut back, 0 bases at V and 4 bases at J, with 12 bases in the middle. CDR3 sequence: CASSQDRPGSYGYTF. The CDR3, as DNA: TGCGCCAGCAGCCAAGATCGGCCGGGGAGCTATGGCTACACCTTC.

The chain uses TRBV5-4 and TRBJ2-2; TRBD2 matches 15 bases. This CDR3 spans 18 amino acids. The V gene end was trimmed by 4 bases and the J gene end by 11 bases; junction bases not matched to a gene: 15. Germline V gene lookup returns CDR1 SGHNT and CDR2 YYREEE (reference sequence). The CDR3 loop is CASSITRGLAGGYGELFF. CDR3 nucleotide sequence: TGTGCCAGCAGCATAACCCGCGGACTAGCGGGGGGGTATGGAGAGCTGTTTTTT.

The rearrangement joins TRBV25-1 to TRBJ1-2; D unresolved. Between the trimmed V and J ends, which lost 1 base and 8 bases, there was a span of 14 bases. The CDR3 loop spans 14 amino acids. Germline V gives CDR1 MGHDK, CDR2 SYGVNS. The CDR3, as DNA: TGTGCCAGCAGTGAATTTGGAGGGAATGTAGGCTACACCTTC. This translates into CASSEFGGNVGYTF.

This chain joins TRBV6-6 and TRBJ2-3; 9 nucleotides align to TRBD2. Germline values: CDR1 MNHNY, CDR2 SVGAGI (reference sequence). This CDR3 region has 16 residues. The V gene end was trimmed by 5 bases and the J gene end by 5 bases; junction bases not matched to a gene: 11. CDR3 sequence: CASSLIAGASGDTQYF. DNA for the CDR3: TGTGCCAGCAGTCTAATAGCGGGGGCGTCAGGAGATACGCAGTATTTT.